These 4 T cell receptor beta chains were all obtained from the same sample, sequenced in a study of T-cell memory formation after mild COVID-19. MiXCR, run by TCRdb on the 5' RACE reads, gives a single entry per CDR3 protein. The top ten hold about an eighth of the sample, which has under 450,000 distinct CDR3 sequences, about 22% seen once. The source material was PBMCs or a T cell subset sorted from them (not recorded which). Receptor source: an adult woman who had mild COVID-19 (a few samples of this study predate the infection). Cell type and time point are not known.

V is TRBV5-1 and J is TRBJ2-7; 9 bases align to TRBD1. This CDR3 is 16 amino acids long. V lost 4 bases and J lost 0; bases outside the gene matches: 8. The germline gives CDR1 SGHRS, CDR2 YFSETQ. The CDR3 DNA reads as TGCGCCAGCAGCACGGGACAGGGCCGACCCTCCTACGAGCAGTACTTC. This gives the protein CASSTGQGRPSYEQYF.

The V gene is TRBV30, the J gene TRBJ2-1, with TRBD2 matching 12 bases. This CDR3 is 16 amino acids long. The germline V gene has CDR1 GTSNPN and CDR2 SVGIG (reference sequence). J gave up 7 bases and V 7 bases, and 14 bases lay outside the gene matches. The chain's CDR3 is CALTLLAGGPLNEQFF. The CDR3 DNA is TGTGCCTTGACCCTCCTAGCGGGGGGGCCCCTAAATGAGCAGTTCTTC. The full variable domain, in which reference TRBV30 and TRBJ2-1 provide the parts outside the CDR3, is SQTIHQWPATLVQPVGSPLSLECTVEGTSNPNLYWYRQAAGRGLQLLFYSVGIGQISSEVPQNLSASRPQDRQFILSSKKLLLSDSGFYLCALTLLAGGPLNEQFFGPGTRLTVL.

The genes are TRBV7-9 and TRBJ2-5; D uncertain. Germline values: CDR1 SEHNR, CDR2 FQNEAQ (reference sequence). V lost 4 bases, J lost 5 bases, and 8 bases lay in between. The CDR3 has 12 residues. DNA for the CDR3: TGTGCCAGCAGCTCAATTCAGGAGACCCAGTACTTC. This gives the protein CASSSIQETQYF. The whole variable domain, filled in from reference TRBV7-9 and TRBJ2-5, reads DTGVSQNPRHKITKRGQNVTFRCDPISEHNRLYWYRQTLGQGPEFLTYFQNEAQLEKSRLLSDRFSAERPKGSFSTLEIQRTEQGDSAMYLCASSSIQETQYFGPGTRLLVL.

This clonotype showed up just a few times. This chain uses TRBV7-9 with TRBJ2-7, with 7 bases lining up with TRBD1. In germline, CDR1 is SEHNR, CDR2 FQNEAQ (reference sequence). The CDR3 extends over 14 amino acids. The ends lost 5 bases at V and 3 bases at J; junction bases unmatched: 7. The CDR3 DNA reads TGTGCCAGCAGCCCCGGGACAGTTTTCTACGAGCAGTACTTC. Its translation is CASSPGTVFYEQYF.